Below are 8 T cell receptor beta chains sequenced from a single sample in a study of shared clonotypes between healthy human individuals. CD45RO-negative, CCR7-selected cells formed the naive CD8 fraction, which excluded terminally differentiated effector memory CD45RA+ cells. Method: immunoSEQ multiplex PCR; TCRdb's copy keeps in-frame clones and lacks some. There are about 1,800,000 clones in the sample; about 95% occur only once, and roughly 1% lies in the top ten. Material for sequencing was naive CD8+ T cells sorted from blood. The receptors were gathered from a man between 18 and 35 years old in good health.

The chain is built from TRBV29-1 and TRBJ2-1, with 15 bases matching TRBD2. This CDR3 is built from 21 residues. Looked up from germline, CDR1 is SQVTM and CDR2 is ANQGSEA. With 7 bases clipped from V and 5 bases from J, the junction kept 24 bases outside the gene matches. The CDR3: CSGLAPDRARTSGRDNNEQFF. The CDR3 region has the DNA TGCAGCGGCCTGGCTCCCGACAGGGCACGGACTAGCGGGAGGGATAACAATGAGCAGTTCTTC.

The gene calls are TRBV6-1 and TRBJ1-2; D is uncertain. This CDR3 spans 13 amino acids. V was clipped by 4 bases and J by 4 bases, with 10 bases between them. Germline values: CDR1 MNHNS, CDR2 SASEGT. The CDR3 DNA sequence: TGTGCCAGCAGTGGGGTAGGGTCCTATGGCTACACCTTC. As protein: CASSGVGSYGYTF.

CDR3 bases: TGTGCCAGCAGTACGACAGGGGCGGGTGCTTTCTTT. As protein: CASSTTGAGAFF. The gene calls are TRBV2 and TRBJ1-1, with 8 bases lining up with TRBD1. The germline CDR1 and CDR2 sequences are SNHLY and FYNNEI. The CDR3 extends over 12 amino acids. Germline trimming cut 5 bases from V and 11 bases from J; bases unmatched to any gene: 7. Looking up the rest from reference TRBV2 and TRBJ1-1 gives the full variable domain: EPEVTQTPSHQVTQMGQEVILRCVPISNHLYFYWYRQILGQKVEFLVSFYNNEISEKSEIFDDQFSVERPDGSNFTLKIRSTKLEDSAMYFCASSTTGAGAFFGQGTRLTVV.

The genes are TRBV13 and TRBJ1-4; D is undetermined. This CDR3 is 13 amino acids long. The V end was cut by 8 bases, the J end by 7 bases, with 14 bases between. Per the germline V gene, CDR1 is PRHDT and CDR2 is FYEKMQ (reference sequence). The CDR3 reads CASGVGQGEKLFF. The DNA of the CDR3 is TGTGCCAGCGGAGTGGGCCAAGGTGAAAAACTGTTTTTT. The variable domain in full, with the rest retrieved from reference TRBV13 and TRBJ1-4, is AAGVIQSPRHLIKEKRETATLKCYPIPRHDTVYWYQQGPGQDPQFLISFYEKMQSDKGSIPDRFSAQQFSDYHSELNMSSLELGDSALYFCASGVGQGEKLFFGSGTQLSVL.

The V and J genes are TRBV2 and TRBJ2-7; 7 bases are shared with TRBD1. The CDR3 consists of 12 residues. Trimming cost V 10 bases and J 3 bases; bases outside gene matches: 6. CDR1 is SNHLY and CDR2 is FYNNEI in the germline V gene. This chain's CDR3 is CATTAGGYEQYF. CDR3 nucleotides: TGTGCCACGACCGCAGGGGGCTACGAGCAGTACTTC. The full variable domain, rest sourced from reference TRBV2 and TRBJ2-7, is EPEVTQTPSHQVTQMGQEVILRCVPISNHLYFYWYRQILGQKVEFLVSFYNNEISEKSEIFDDQFSVERPDGSNFTLKIRSTKLEDSAMYFCATTAGGYEQYFGPGTRLTVT.

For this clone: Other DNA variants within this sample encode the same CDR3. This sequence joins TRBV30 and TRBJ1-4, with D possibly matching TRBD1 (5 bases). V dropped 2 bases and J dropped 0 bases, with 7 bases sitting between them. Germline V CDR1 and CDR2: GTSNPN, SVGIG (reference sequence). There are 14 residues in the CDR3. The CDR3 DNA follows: TGTGCCTGGAGTCAGGGTGCAACTAATGAAAAACTGTTTTTT. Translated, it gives CAWSQGATNEKLFF.

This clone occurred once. The DNA of the CDR3 is TGCAGCGTTGAAGCCCCCGGGCACACTTTCTCCTACGAGCAGTACTTC. Translation: CSVEAPGHTFSYEQYF. V is TRBV29-1 and J is TRBJ2-7; D is uncertain. The ends were cut back, 1 base at V and 0 bases at J, with 16 bases in the middle. The germline V gene has CDR1 SQVTM and CDR2 ANQGSEA. The CDR3 contains 16 residues.

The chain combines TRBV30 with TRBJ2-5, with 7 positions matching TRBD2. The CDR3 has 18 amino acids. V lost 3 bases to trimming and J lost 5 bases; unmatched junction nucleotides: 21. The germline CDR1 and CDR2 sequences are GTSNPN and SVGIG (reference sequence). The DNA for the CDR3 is TGTGCCTGGAGCGAGCCCCCGGGACTACCGGGCGAAGGGGAGACCCAGTACTTC. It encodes CAWSEPPGLPGEGETQYF. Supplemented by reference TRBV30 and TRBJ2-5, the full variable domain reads SQTIHQWPATLVQPVGSPLSLECTVEGTSNPNLYWYRQAAGRGLQLLFYSVGIGQISSEVPQNLSASRPQDRQFILSSKKLLLSDSGFYLCAWSEPPGLPGEGETQYFGPGTRLLVL.